This entry features one T cell receptor beta chain sequence. The sample comes from a study of technical replicates of blood from a handful of donors. This CDR3 spans 15 amino acids. The germline CDR1 and CDR2 sequences are GTSNPN and SVGIG (reference sequence). Germline trimming cut 0 bases from V and 3 bases from J; bases unmatched to any gene: 5. The table came from immunoSEQ multiplex PCR; TCRdb's copy has only in-frame clones and leaves some out. The repertoire holds about 74,000 clones, with approximately 90% as singletons. Sequenced input: T cells isolated from PBMCs. This chain connects TRBV30 to TRBJ1-1; 9 bases fit TRBD1. The sequence was collected from a human donor in good health. As DNA, the CDR3 is TGTGCCTGGAGTGTAACCCGGACAGGGGACACTGAAGCTTTCTTT. This gives the protein CAWSVTRTGDTEAFF.